This T cell receptor beta chain emerged from a study of identical twins. The length of the CDR3 is 13 residues. Germline assignment: CDR1 MNHNS and CDR2 SASEGT. V gave up 5 bases and J gave up 8 bases, with 15 bases separating them. TCRdb re-called the 5' RACE reads through MiXCR, storing one row per CDR3 protein. Among about 520,000 distinct CDR3 sequences listed, less than 25% were seen once. Another study also made use of these data, one on T cells expressing NK-cell markers. That work states: Eight donors were sequenced, of whom seven were HCMV-seropositive, while the remaining one was HCMV-seronegative. A few donors' CD3+CD56-NKG2C+ cells were dominated by the same clonotypes.

This TCR derives from a young woman in good health. Sequences were obtained from CD4+ T cells sorted from blood. The rearrangement uses TRBV6-1 and TRBJ1-1, with D possibly TRBD1 on 6 matching bases. The chain's CDR3 is CASSQFGGAEAFF. The CDR3 DNA follows: TGTGCCAGCAGTCAGTTTGGGGGGGCAGAAGCTTTCTTT.